Shown below are 18 T cell receptor beta chains from a single sample sequenced in a study of Graves' ophthalmopathy and Graves' hyperthyroidism. Amplification of the TCR beta CDR3 regions used RNA transcripts (as template). An initial RT-PCR round employing HTBI primers preceded a second-round multiplex PCR. TCRdb called the multiplex PCR reads again in MiXCR, with one record for every CDR3 protein. This table has about 740,000 distinct CDR3 sequences, approximately 40% appearing once. The specimen sequenced was peripheral blood. The source is an adult man with Graves' ophthalmopathy.

The rearrangement joins TRBV5-6 to TRBJ1-1; TRBD1 agrees at 7 bases. CDR1 and CDR2 from the germline V gene are SGHDT and YYEEEE. The CDR3 is made up of 16 amino acids. V lost 4 bases to trimming and J lost 9 bases; unmatched junction nucleotides: 18. The chain's CDR3 is CASSQVLQGKGAKAFF. DNA of the CDR3: TGTGCCAGCAGCCAAGTTTTGCAGGGGAAGGGGGCAAAAGCTTTCTTT.

This clonotype was recorded a few times. V gene TRBV6-5 combines with J gene TRBJ1-6; D may be TRBD1 (6 bases). The CDR3 contains 13 residues. Germline CDR1 reads MNHEY; CDR2 reads SVGAGI. Trimming cost V 4 bases and J 11 bases, with 12 bases left between them. CDR3 in amino acids: CASSLPGVTPLHF. The CDR3 DNA follows: TGTGCCAGCAGTTTACCAGGGGTCACACCCCTCCACTTT.

Turning to this clonotype: One base away lies a much larger clone, so this may be a sequencing read error. V gene TRBV10-3 combines with J gene TRBJ2-5; no definite D call. V was cut by 0 bases and J by 6 bases, with 2 bases left in between. This CDR3 has 11 amino acids. Germline lookup yields CDR1 ENHRY and CDR2 SYGVKD. CDR3 nucleotide sequence: TGTGCCATCAGTGAGTCAAAGACCCAGTACTTC. Translated, it gives CAISESKTQYF.

V and J are TRBV25-1 and TRBJ1-5; TRBD1 matches 7 bases. The germline gives CDR1 MGHDK, CDR2 SYGVNS. The CDR3 consists of 15 residues. The V segment lost 3 bases and the J segment 0 bases; nucleotides outside the gene matches: 2. CDR3 sequence: CASSDGQASNQPQHF. The CDR3 coding sequence is TGTGCCAGCAGTGACGGACAGGCTAGCAATCAGCCCCAGCATTTT.

The J gene is TRBJ2-6, the V gene TRBV29-1, with 7 bases matching TRBD2. The germline V gene encodes CDR1 SQVTM and CDR2 ANQGSEA. The CDR3 spans 16 residues. V lost 7 bases, J lost 4 bases, and 13 bases stayed unmatched. CDR3 in DNA: TGCAGCGGGAAGCGGGAAGGGTACACCGGGGCCAACGTCCTGACTTTC. It translates to CSGKREGYTGANVLTF.

The table lists this clonotype with many counts. J is TRBJ1-1 and V is TRBV7-9; 7 bases are a match to TRBD1. The CDR3 consists of 14 residues. Germline trimming cut 5 bases from V and 1 base from J; bases unmatched to any gene: 4. Germline-derived CDR1 and CDR2 are SEHNR and FQNEAQ (reference sequence). Here the CDR3 DNA reads TGTGCCAGCAGCATCTCAGGGGGGAACACTGAAGCTTTCTTT. The encoded protein is CASSISGGNTEAFF.

The table lists this clonotype with a few counts. The chain employs TRBV5-4 and TRBJ2-7; 7 bases align to TRBD1. Germline V CDR1 and CDR2: SGHNT, YYREEE (reference sequence). V lost 1 base, J lost 5 bases, and 6 bases stayed unmatched. The CDR3 spans 14 residues. Here the CDR3 reads CASSLRTGKNEQYF. For the CDR3, the DNA is TGTGCCAGCAGCTTGAGGACAGGAAAAAACGAGCAGTACTTC.

The chain carries TRBV25-1 and TRBJ1-2; 7 nucleotides align to TRBD1. This CDR3 spans 17 amino acids. With V trimmed by 5 bases and J by 2 bases, 14 bases remained unmatched. The V gene's germline CDR1 is MGHDK and CDR2 SYGVNS. CDR3 loop: CASSFDVTGQLNYGYTF. The CDR3 bases are TGTGCCAGCAGTTTCGACGTGACGGGACAGCTGAACTATGGCTACACCTTC.

Notes on this clonotype: The junction shows a germline mismatch at one end, possibly a read error. The rearrangement uses TRBV2 and TRBJ2-7; D remains unclear. The CDR3 consists of 12 residues. The germline gives CDR1 SNHLY, CDR2 FYNNEI. The CDR3 DNA sequence: TGTGTCAGCAGTCCAGGTGGATACGAGCAGTACTTC. Protein sequence: CVSSPGGYEQYF.

The rearrangement uses TRBV19 and TRBJ1-5; maybe TRBD1 (5 bases). Trimming stripped 1 base from V and 2 bases from J, with 18 bases between. The CDR3 length is 18 residues. Looked up from germline, CDR1 is LNHDA and CDR2 is SQIVND (reference sequence). This chain's CDR3 is CASSIVFGGVGRNQPQHF. The CDR3 bases are TGTGCCAGTAGTATAGTGTTTGGAGGGGTCGGGCGCAATCAGCCCCAGCATTTT.

As regards this clonotype: One end of the junction varies from germline; a read error may be responsible. This sequence joins TRBV10-3 and TRBJ1-6, with no clear D. This CDR3 spans 15 amino acids. Per germline, CDR1 ENHRY and CDR2 SYGVKD. CDR3 in amino acids: CASSEDPGSNSPLHF. CDR3 sequence (DNA): TGTGCCAGCAGTGAAGACCCGGGATCCAATTCACCCCTCCACTTT.

In its sample, this clonotype was seen many times. V gene TRBV7-8 combines with J gene TRBJ1-2, with D maybe TRBD1 (6 bases). This CDR3 is 14 amino acids long. CDR1 is SGHVS, CDR2 FQNEAQ, per germline. V was clipped by 0 bases and J by 7 bases, with 12 bases between them. DNA of the CDR3: TGTGCCAGCAGCTTAGCGCTTAGGGGGGGTGGCTACACCTTC. This codes for CASSLALRGGGYTF.

This clonotype was seen more than once but under ten times. At one of its ends the junction is not consistent with the germline gene, which may arise from a read error. The CDR3 coding sequence is TGTGCCAGCAGTTCCGGGACTAGAGGCTTGGACGAGCAGTACTTC. Its translation: CASSSGTRGLDEQYF. The chain recombines TRBV10-3 with TRBJ2-7, with TRBD2 matching 8 bases. Germline V lookup: CDR1 ENHRY, CDR2 SYGVKD. The CDR3 runs to 15 residues.

As concerns this clonotype: Since no conserved phenylalanine or tryptophan closes the CDR3, a read error is the likely cause. The gene calls are TRBV4-2 and TRBJ1-2; tentatively, D is TRBD1 (6 bases). The germline V gene has CDR1 LGHNA and CDR2 YNFKEQ. The CDR3 covers 15 residues. V was shortened by 1 base and J by 2 bases, with 11 bases between the two germline ends. For the CDR3, the DNA is TGTGCCAGCAGCCAAGGGACAGAACAGAACTATGGCTACACCCTC. Protein product: CASSQGTEQNYGYTL.

This clonotype was detected only a few times. CDR3 residues: CASSFRVAYGYTF. CDR3 bases: TGTGCCAGCAGTTTCAGGGTAGCCTATGGCTACACCTTC. This sequence joins TRBV12-3 or TRBV12-4 and TRBJ1-2; a possible D gene is TRBD1 (5 bases). Trimming cost V 3 bases and J 4 bases, with 9 bases left between them. The CDR3 has 13 amino acids.

Many counts were recorded for this clonotype. The chain combines TRBV19 with TRBJ2-7; D tentatively fits TRBD1 or TRBD2 (5 bases each). CDR1 and CDR2 from the germline V gene are LNHDA and SQIVND (reference sequence). V was clipped by 4 bases and J by 4 bases, with 20 bases between them. The CDR3 has 16 residues. The CDR3 DNA is TGTGCCAGTAGTACACGAGTGGGGGACGGATCATACGAGCAGTACTTC. Protein sequence: CASSTRVGDGSYEQYF.

This chain links TRBV5-8 with TRBJ1-4; TRBD1 matches at 7 bases. After removal of 4 bases from V and 3 bases from J, the junction contained 6 bases not matched to a gene. Germline values: CDR1 SGHTS, CDR2 YDEGEE. The CDR3 is 15 residues long. The CDR3, as DNA: TGTGCCAGCAGCCCGGGACAGACGTCTAATGAAAAACTGTTTTTT. Its protein is CASSPGQTSNEKLFF.

The chain has TRBV20-1 and TRBJ1-6; a weak D match, TRBD1 (6 bases). Germline CDR1 DFQATT, CDR2 SNEGSKA (reference sequence). The germline V and J ends were trimmed by 5 bases and 7 bases, with 12 bases remaining between them. The CDR3 is made up of 13 amino acids. This CDR3 reads CSAPRGGNSPLHF. The CDR3 region has the DNA TGCAGTGCTCCCAGGGGCGGGAATTCACCCCTCCACTTT.